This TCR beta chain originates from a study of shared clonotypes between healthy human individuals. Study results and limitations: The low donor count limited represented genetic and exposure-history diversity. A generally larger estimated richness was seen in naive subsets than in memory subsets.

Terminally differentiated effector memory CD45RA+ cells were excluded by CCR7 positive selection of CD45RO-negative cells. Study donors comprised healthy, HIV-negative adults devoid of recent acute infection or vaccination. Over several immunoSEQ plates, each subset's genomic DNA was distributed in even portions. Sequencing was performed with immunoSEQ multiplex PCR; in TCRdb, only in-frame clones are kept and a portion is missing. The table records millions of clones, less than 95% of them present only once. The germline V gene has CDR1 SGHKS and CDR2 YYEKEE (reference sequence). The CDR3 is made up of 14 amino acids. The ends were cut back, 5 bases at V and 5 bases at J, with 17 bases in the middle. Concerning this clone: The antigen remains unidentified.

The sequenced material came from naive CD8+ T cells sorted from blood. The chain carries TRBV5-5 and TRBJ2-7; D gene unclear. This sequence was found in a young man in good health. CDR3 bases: TGTGCCAGCAGTTGGAGTGGGGAAATGGACGAGCAGTACTTC. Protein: CASSWSGEMDEQYF. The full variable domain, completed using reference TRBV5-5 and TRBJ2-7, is DAGVTQSPTHLIKTRGQQVTLRCSPISGHKSVSWYQQVLGQGPQFIFQYYEKEERGRGNFPDRFSARQFPNYSSELNVNALLLGDSALYLCASSWSGEMDEQYFGPGTRLTVT.